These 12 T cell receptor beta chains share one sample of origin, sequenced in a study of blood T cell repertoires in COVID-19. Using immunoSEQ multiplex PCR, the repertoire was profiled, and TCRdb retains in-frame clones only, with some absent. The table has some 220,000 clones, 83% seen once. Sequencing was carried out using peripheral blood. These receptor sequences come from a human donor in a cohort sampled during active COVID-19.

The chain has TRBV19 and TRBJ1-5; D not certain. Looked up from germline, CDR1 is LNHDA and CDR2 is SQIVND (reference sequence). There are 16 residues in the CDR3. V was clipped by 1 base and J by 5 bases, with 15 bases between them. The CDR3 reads CASSIAGYRRDQPQHF. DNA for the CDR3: TGTGCCAGTAGTATAGCAGGATATAGGCGAGATCAGCCCCAGCATTTT.

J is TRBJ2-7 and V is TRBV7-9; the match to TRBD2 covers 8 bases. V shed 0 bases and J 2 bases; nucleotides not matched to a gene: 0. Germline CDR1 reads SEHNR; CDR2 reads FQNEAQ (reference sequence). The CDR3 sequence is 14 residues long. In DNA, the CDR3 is TGTGCCAGCAGCTTAGCTAGCGGGGCCTACGAGCAGTACTTC. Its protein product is CASSLASGAYEQYF.

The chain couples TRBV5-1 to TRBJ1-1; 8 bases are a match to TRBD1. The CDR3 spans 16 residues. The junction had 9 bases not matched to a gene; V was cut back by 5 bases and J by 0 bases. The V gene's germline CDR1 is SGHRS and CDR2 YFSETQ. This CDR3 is CASRQSGGIVNTEAFF. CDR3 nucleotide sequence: TGCGCCAGCAGGCAGTCAGGGGGCATAGTGAACACTGAAGCTTTCTTT.

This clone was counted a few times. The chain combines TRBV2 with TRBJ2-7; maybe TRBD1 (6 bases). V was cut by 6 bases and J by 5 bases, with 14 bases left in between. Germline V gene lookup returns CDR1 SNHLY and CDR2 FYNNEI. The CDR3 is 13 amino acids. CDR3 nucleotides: TGTGCCAGCAGCTACAGGGAAACGGACGAGCAGTACTTC. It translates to CASSYRETDEQYF.

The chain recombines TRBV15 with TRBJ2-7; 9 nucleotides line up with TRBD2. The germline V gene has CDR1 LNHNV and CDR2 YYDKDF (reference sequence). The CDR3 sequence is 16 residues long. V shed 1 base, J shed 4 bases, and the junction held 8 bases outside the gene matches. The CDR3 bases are TGTGCCACCAGCAGAGGGGTTAGCGGGAGTAGGTACGAGCAGTACTTC. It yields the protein CATSRGVSGSRYEQYF.

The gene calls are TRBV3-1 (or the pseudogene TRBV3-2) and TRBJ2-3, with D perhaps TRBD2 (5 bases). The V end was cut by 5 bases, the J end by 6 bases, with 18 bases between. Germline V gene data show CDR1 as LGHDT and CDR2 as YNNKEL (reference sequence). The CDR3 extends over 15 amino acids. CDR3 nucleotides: TGTGCCAGCAGCTTTCGAGCGGCTGGAGGCGATACGCAGTATTTT. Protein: CASSFRAAGGDTQYF.

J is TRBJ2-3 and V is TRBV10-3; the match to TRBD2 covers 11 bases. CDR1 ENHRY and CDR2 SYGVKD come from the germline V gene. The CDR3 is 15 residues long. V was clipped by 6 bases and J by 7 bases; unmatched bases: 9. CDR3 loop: CAIRYTSGSLNTQYF. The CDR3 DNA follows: TGTGCCATCAGATACACTAGCGGGAGCCTGAATACGCAGTATTTT.

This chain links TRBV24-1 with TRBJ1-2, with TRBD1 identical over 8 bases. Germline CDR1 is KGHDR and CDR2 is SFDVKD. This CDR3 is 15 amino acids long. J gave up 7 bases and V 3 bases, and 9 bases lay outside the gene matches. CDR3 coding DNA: TGTGCCACCAGTGATGGCGGACAGGGCGACGGTGGCTACACCTTC. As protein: CATSDGGQGDGGYTF.

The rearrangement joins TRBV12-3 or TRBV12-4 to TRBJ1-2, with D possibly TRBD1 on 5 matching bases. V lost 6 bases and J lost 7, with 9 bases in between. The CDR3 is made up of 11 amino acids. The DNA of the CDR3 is TGTGCCAGCAGCCTAAGGGGTGGCTACACCTTC. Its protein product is CASSLRGGYTF.

In DNA form, the CDR3 reads TGTGCCAGCAGCCGAGGACCGGGGGAGACCCAGTACTTC. This encodes CASSRGPGETQYF. V is TRBV7-3 and J is TRBJ2-5; TRBD2 is a possible D gene (5 bases). The CDR3 is 13 amino acids. Looked up from germline, CDR1 is SGHTA and CDR2 is FQGTGA. The V end lost 5 bases, the J end lost 5 bases, and 12 bases lay between the germline ends.

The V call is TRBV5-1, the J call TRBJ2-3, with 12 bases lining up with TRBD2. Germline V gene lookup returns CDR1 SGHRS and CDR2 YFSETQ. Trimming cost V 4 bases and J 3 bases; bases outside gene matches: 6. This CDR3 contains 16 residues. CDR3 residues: CASSPASGGATDTQYF. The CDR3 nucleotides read TGCGCCAGCAGCCCGGCTAGCGGGGGGGCGACAGATACGCAGTATTTT.

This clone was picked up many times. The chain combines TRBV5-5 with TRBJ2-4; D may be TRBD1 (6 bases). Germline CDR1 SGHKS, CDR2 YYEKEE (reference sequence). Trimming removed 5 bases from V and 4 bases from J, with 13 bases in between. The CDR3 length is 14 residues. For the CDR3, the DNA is TGTGCCAGCAGAGGACGTACAGGGAAAAACATTCAGTACTTC. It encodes CASRGRTGKNIQYF.